The subject of this entry is one T cell receptor (beta chain). The CDR3 sequence is 15 residues long. Per germline, CDR1 MNHNS and CDR2 SASEGT. The V and J ends lost 5 bases and 9 bases respectively, with 17 bases between them. Authors of the study amplified TCR beta CDR3 regions from RNA transcripts. The HTBI set primed first-round TCR CDR3 RT-PCR. TCRdb recomputed calls from the multiplex PCR reads with MiXCR, one row per CDR3 protein. There are about 350,000 distinct CDR3 sequences in the sample; roughly 13% occur only once, and roughly 35% lies in the top ten. These data are taken from a study of T cells in Graves' hyperthyroidism and ophthalmopathy.

The specimen was blood. The clonotype was recovered from a woman in her thirties or forties with Graves' ophthalmopathy. The genes are TRBV6-1 and TRBJ1-6; the D is unclear. The CDR3 region has the DNA TGTGCCAGCAGTCGGACGTCTATGGGGATTTCACCCCTCCACTTT. Its translation is CASSRTSMGISPLHF.